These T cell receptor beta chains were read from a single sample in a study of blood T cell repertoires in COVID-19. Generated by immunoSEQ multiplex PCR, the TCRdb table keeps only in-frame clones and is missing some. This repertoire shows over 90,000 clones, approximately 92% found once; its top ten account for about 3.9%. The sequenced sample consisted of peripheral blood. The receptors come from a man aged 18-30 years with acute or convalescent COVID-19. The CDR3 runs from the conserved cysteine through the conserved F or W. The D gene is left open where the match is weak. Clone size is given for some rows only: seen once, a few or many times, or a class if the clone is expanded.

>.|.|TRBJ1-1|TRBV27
CASSFLTATEAFF
TGTGCCAGCAGTTTTCTGACAGCCACTGAAGCTTTCTTT
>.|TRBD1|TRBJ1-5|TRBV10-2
CASRRDSYNQPQHF
TGCGCCAGCAGGAGGGACAGTTACAATCAGCCCCAGCATTTT
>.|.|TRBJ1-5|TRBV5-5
CASSLSVDQPQHF
TGTGCCAGCAGCTTATCGGTCGATCAGCCCCAGCATTTT
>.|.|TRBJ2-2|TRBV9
CASSVLPSAGELFF
TGTGCCAGCAGCGTCCTCCCGTCGGCCGGGGAGCTGTTTTTT
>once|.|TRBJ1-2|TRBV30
CAWSGTVYGYTF
TGTGCCTGGAGTGGGACAGTCTATGGCTACACCTTC
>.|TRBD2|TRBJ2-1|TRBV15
CATSRKAGDYHNEQFF
TGTGCCACCAGCAGAAAAGCGGGGGACTACCACAATGAGCAGTTCTTC
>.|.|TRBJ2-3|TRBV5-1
CASSLTADTQYF
TGCGCCAGCAGCTTGACGGCAGATACGCAGTATTTT
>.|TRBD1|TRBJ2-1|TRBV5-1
CASSLGGQGNYNEQFF
TGCGCCAGCAGCTTGGGAGGACAGGGGAACTACAATGAGCAGTTCTTC
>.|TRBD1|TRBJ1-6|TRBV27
CATGTGGRYNSPLHF
TGTGCCACCGGGACAGGGGGGAGATATAATTCACCCCTCCACTTT
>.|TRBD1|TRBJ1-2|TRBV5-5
CASSLAESQGADYGYTF
TGTGCCAGCAGCTTGGCCGAAAGTCAGGGGGCAGACTATGGCTACACCTTC
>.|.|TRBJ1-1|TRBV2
CASSERGEENTEAFF
TGTGCCAGCAGTGAAAGAGGGGAGGAGAACACTGAAGCTTTCTTT
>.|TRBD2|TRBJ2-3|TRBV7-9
CASSILAGNTDTQYF
TGTGCCAGCAGCATCCTAGCGGGAAACACAGATACGCAGTATTTT
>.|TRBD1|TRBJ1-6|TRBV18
CASSQGQGTSPLHF
TGTGCCAGCTCACAGGGACAGGGTACTTCACCCCTCCACTTT
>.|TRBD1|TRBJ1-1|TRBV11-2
CASKEKSGGGTEAFF
TGTGCCAGCAAAGAGAAATCAGGGGGCGGCACTGAAGCTTTCTTT
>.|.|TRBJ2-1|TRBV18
CASSPSQGGYNEQFF
TGTGCCAGCTCACCAAGCCAGGGGGGATACAATGAGCAGTTCTTC
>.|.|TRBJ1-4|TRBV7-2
CASSLALPGVLREKLFF
TGTGCCAGCAGCTTAGCGCTCCCCGGGGTCCTGAGGGAAAAACTGTTTTTT
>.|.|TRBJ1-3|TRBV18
CASSPKSGAGNTIYF
TGTGCCAGCTCACCTAAATCCGGTGCTGGAAACACCATATATTTT
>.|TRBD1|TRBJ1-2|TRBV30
CAWSTGTGVDYGYTF
TGTGCCTGGAGCACCGGGACAGGGGTTGACTATGGCTACACCTTC
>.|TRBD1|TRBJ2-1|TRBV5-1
CASSGQGGNEQFF
TGCGCCAGTTCGGGACAGGGGGGCAATGAGCAGTTCTTC
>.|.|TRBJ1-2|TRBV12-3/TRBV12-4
CASSSGINYGYTF
TGTGCCAGCAGTTCCGGGATTAACTATGGCTACACCTTC
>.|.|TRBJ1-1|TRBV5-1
CASSPDSPVEAFF
TGCGCCAGCAGTCCGGACAGCCCAGTTGAAGCTTTCTTT
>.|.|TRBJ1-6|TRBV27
CASSLLQYNSPLHF
TGTGCCAGCAGTTTATTGCAGTATAATTCACCCCTCCACTTT
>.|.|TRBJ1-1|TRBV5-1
CASSSIPQGITEAFF
TGCGCCAGCAGCTCCATACCCCAGGGCATCACTGAAGCTTTCTTT
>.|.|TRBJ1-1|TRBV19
CASISQLEAFF
TGTGCCAGTATTTCACAGCTTGAAGCTTTCTTT
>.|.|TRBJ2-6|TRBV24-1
CATSAAGANVLTF
TGTGCCACCAGTGCAGCAGGTGCCAACGTCCTGACTTTC
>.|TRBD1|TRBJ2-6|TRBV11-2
CASSPRTGAANVLTF
TGTGCCAGCAGCCCTCGGACAGGGGCGGCCAACGTCCTGACTTTC
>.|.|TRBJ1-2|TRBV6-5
CASSSALGAGASGYTF
TGTGCCAGCAGTTCAGCCCTCGGGGCGGGGGCTAGTGGCTACACCTTC
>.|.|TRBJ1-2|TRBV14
CASSQGPGGLYGYTF
TGTGCCAGCAGCCAAGGACCGGGGGGGTTATATGGCTACACCTTC
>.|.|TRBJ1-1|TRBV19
CASSMGGDTEAFF
TGTGCCAGTAGTATGGGCGGGGACACTGAAGCTTTCTTT
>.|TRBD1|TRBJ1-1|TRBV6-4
CASRQGANTEAFF
TGTGCCAGCAGACAGGGGGCCAACACTGAAGCTTTCTTT
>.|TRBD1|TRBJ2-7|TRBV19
CASSRSTGGTYEQYF
TGTGCCAGTAGTAGGTCGACAGGGGGTACGTACGAGCAGTACTTC
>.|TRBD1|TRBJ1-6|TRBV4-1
CASSHSGTGLSSYNSPLHF
TGCGCCAGCAGCCACTCCGGGACAGGGTTGAGCTCCTATAATTCACCCCTCCACTTT
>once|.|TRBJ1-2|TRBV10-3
CAISEPRTGGYTF
TGTGCCATCAGTGAGCCCCGGACTGGAGGCTACACCTTC
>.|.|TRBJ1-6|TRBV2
CASSDGLGSPLHF
TGTGCCAGCAGTGACGGACTAGGCTCACCCCTCCACTTT
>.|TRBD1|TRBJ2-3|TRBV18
CASSPPTGGRGADTQYF
TGTGCCAGCTCACCACCGACAGGGGGACGGGGTGCAGATACGCAGTATTTT
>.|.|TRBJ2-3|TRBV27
CASSLAGLTDTQYF
TGTGCCAGCAGTTTGGCGGGACTCACAGATACGCAGTATTTT
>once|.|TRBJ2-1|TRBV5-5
CASSLVGGNEQFF
TGTGCCAGCAGCTTGGTTGGGGGGAACGAGCAGTTCTTC
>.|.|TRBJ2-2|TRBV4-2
CASSQRESRELFF
TGTGCCAGCAGCCAACGGGAGTCCAGGGAGCTGTTTTTT
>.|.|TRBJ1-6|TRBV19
CASSWGRDNSPLHF
TGTGCCAGTTCATGGGGCAGGGATAATTCACCCCTCCACTTT
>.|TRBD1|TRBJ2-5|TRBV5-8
CASSRGQGFQETQYF
TGTGCCAGCAGTAGGGGACAGGGGTTTCAAGAGACCCAGTACTTC
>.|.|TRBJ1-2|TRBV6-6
CASSREGGYTF
TGTGCCAGCAGTCGAGAGGGTGGCTACACCTTC
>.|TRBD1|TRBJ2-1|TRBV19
CASSIVTGVRNEQFF
TGTGCCAGTAGTATAGTGACAGGGGTGAGGAATGAGCAGTTCTTC
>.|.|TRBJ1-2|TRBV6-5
CASSHPSRRDGYTF
TGTGCCAGTTCCCACCCTTCACGACGGGATGGCTACACCTTC
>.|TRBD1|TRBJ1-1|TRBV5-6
CASSLGQGARNTEAFF
TGTGCCAGCAGTCTTGGACAGGGGGCTCGGAACACTGAAGCTTTCTTT
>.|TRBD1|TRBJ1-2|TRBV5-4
CASSPGQGAYGYTF
TGTGCCAGCAGCCCGGGACAGGGGGCCTATGGCTACACCTTC
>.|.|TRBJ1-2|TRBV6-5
CASQGYGGYTF
TGTGCCAGCCAGGGATATGGTGGCTACACCTTC
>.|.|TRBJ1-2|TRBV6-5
CASSYSILENYGYTF
TGTGCCAGCAGTTACTCAATCCTCGAGAACTATGGCTACACCTTC
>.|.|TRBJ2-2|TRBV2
CASSAQGIRNTGELFF
TGTGCCAGCAGTGCACAGGGAATCCGGAACACCGGGGAGCTGTTTTTT
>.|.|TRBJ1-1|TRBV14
CASSQVALLMGLTEAFF
TGTGCCAGCAGCCAAGTAGCCCTTCTAATGGGACTGACTGAAGCTTTCTTT
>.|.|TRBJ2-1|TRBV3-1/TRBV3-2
CASSSPGAYNEQFF
TGTGCCAGCAGTTCCCCCGGGGCCTACAATGAGCAGTTCTTC
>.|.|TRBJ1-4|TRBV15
CATSRDLTPTEDNEKLFF
TGTGCCACCAGCAGAGATTTAACCCCGACAGAAGACAATGAAAAACTGTTTTTT
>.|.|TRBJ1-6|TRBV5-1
CASSFSSGRLNSPLHF
TGCGCCAGCAGCTTTTCTTCTGGCCGACTTAATTCACCCCTCCACTTT
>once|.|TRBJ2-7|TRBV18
CASSPRSTGFGLFEQYF
TGTGCCAGCTCACCACGTTCCACGGGGTTCGGGCTGTTCGAGCAGTACTTC
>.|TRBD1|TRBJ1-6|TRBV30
CAWSVQRTRDSNSPLHF
TGTGCCTGGAGTGTACAGCGCACGCGGGACAGTAATTCACCCCTCCACTTT
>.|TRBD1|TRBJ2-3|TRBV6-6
CASLQSDRPRDTQYF
TGTGCCAGCTTACAATCGGACAGGCCCAGGGATACGCAGTATTTT
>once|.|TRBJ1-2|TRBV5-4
CASSEETALNYGYTF
TGTGCCAGCAGCGAGGAGACAGCCTTGAACTATGGCTACACCTTC
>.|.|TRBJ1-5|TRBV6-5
CASSYSFRGDQPQHF
TGTGCCAGCAGTTACTCGTTTCGGGGTGATCAGCCCCAGCATTTT
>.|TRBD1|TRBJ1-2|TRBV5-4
CASSLGQGALYGYTF
TGTGCCAGCAGCTTGGGGCAGGGGGCCCTCTATGGCTACACCTTC
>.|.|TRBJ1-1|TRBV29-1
CSVGVGTPEAFF
TGCAGCGTTGGGGTAGGGACACCTGAAGCTTTCTTT